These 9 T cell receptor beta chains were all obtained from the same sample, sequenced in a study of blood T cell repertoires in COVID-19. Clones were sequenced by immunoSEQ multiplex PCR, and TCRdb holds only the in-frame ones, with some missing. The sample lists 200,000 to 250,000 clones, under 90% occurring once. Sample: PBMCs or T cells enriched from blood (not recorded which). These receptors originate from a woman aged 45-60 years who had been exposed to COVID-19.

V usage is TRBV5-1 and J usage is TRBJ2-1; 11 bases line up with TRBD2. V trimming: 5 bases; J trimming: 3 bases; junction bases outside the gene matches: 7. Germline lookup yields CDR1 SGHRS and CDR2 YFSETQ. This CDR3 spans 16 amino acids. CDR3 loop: CASRPSGGIYYNEQFF. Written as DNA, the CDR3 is TGCGCCAGCAGGCCTAGCGGGGGGATCTACTACAATGAGCAGTTCTTC.

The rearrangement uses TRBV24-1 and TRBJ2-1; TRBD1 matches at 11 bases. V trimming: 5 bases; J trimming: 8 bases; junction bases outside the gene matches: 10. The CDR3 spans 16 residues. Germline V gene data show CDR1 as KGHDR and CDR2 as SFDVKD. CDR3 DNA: TGTGCCACCAGTGTGACGGGAATGGGACAGGGGGATGAGCAGTTCTTC. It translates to CATSVTGMGQGDEQFF.

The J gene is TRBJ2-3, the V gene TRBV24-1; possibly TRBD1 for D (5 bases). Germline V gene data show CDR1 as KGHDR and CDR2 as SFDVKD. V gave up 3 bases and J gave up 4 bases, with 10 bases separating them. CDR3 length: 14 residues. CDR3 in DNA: TGTGCCACCAGTGATGAAGGGGTGGCAGATACGCAGTATTTT. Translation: CATSDEGVADTQYF.

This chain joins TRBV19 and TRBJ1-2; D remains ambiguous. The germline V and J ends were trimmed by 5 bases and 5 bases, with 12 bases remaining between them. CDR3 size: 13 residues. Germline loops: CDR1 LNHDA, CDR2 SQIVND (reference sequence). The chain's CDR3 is CASSLGPGYGYTF. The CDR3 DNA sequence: TGTGCCAGTAGTCTAGGGCCGGGTTATGGCTACACCTTC. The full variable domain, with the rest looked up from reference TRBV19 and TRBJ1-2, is DGGITQSPKYLFRKEGQNVTLSCEQNLNHDAMYWYRQDPGQGLRLIYYSQIVNDFQKGDIAEGYSVSREKKESFPLTVTSAQKNPTAFYLCASSLGPGYGYTFGSGTRLTVV.

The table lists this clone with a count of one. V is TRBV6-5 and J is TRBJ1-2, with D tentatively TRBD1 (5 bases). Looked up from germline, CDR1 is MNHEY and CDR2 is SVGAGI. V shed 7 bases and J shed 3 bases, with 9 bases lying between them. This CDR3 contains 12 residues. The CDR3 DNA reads TGTGCCAGCACGCGGGGGGACTATGGCTACACCTTC. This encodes CASTRGDYGYTF.

The CDR3 DNA is TGTGCCAGCAGCTCCGGGACTCTGTCTTTTGAGCAGTTCTTC. Its translation: CASSSGTLSFEQFF. The chain employs TRBV27 and TRBJ2-1; tentatively, D is TRBD2 (6 bases). This CDR3 has 14 amino acids. Trimming took 6 bases from V and 9 from J, leaving 18 bases between them. Germline CDR1 and CDR2: MNHEY and SMNVEV (reference sequence).

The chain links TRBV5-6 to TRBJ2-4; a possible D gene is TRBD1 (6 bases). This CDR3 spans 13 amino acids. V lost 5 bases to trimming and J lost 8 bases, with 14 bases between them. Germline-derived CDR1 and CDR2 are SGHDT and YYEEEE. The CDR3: CASRRGSSDIQYF. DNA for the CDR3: TGTGCCAGCAGAAGGGGGAGCTCGGACATTCAGTACTTC.

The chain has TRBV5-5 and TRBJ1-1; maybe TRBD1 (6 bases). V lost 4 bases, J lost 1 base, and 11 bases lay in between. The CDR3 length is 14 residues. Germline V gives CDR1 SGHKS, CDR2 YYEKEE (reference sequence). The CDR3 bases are TGTGCCAGCAGCGCCAGGGGCCCGAACACTGAAGCTTTCTTT. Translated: CASSARGPNTEAFF.

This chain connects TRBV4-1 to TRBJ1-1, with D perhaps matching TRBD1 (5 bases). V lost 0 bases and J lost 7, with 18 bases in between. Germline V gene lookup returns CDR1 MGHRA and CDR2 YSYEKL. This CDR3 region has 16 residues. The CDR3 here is CASSQDPPGQTGEAFF. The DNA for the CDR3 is TGCGCCAGCAGCCAAGATCCCCCAGGGCAGACCGGTGAAGCTTTCTTT.